This T cell receptor (beta chain) was captured in a study of blood T cell repertoires in COVID-19. As for the study in general: Nucleic acid was either cDNA or gDNA, and it came from T cells, B-cell-depleted T cells, or PBMCs.

The germline V gene encodes CDR1 SGDLS and CDR2 YYNGEE. This CDR3 is 14 amino acids long. The germline V and J ends were trimmed by 0 bases and 3 bases, with 9 bases remaining between them. Per the study methods: Reference gene primer amplification yielded estimated nucleated cell counts. TCRdb's table, derived via immunoSEQ multiplex PCR, lists solely in-frame clones and lacks some. From that table come the V and J calls and clone size; the DNA was used to work out D and trimming. The sample has fewer than 85,000 clones, about 68% seen once. This receptor was identified in a woman in her 70s with acute or convalescent COVID-19. This sequence joins TRBV9 and TRBJ1-1, with D possibly matching TRBD1 (6 bases). Specimen: peripheral blood. DNA of the CDR3: TGTGCCAGCAGCGTAGCCCCAGGGGACACTGAAGCTTTCTTT. It yields the protein CASSVAPGDTEAFF.